What follows are 11 T cell receptor beta chains derived from one specimen sequenced in a study of T-cell memory formation after mild COVID-19. TCRdb used MiXCR to reprocess the 5' RACE reads, holding one entry per CDR3 protein. The sample gives approximately 400,000 distinct CDR3 sequences, 20% to 25% of which show up once; 8.8% is in the top ten. Material: PBMCs or a T cell subset sorted from them (not recorded which). The receptors originated from an adult woman who had mild COVID-19 (a few samples of this study predate the infection). Cell type and time point are not known.

The chain carries TRBV6-5 and TRBJ2-2; TRBD2 aligns across 7 bases. The V gene end was trimmed by 0 bases and the J gene end by 3 bases; junction bases not matched to a gene: 4. The germline CDR1 and CDR2 sequences are MNHEY and SVGAGI. The CDR3 sequence is 16 residues long. This CDR3 reads CASSYSGGGDTGELFF. The CDR3 region has the DNA TGTGCCAGCAGTTACTCGGGCGGGGGAGACACCGGGGAGCTGTTTTTT.

The rearrangement joins TRBV20-1 to TRBJ1-2; TRBD1 matches 7 bases. V trimming: 2 bases; J trimming: 2 bases; junction bases outside the gene matches: 8. Per the germline V gene, CDR1 is DFQATT and CDR2 is SNEGSKA (reference sequence). This CDR3 region has 15 residues. In DNA, the CDR3 is TGCAGTGCTAGACGTACCACAGGGGACAACTATGGCTACACCTTC. Its protein product is CSARRTTGDNYGYTF.

This clonotype was recorded only once. The J gene is TRBJ1-5, the V gene TRBV4-1; TRBD1 might be the D (5 bases). Trimming stripped 6 bases from V and 6 bases from J, with 12 bases between. The CDR3 is 13 residues long. Germline V CDR1 and CDR2: MGHRA, YSYEKL. CDR3 sequence reads: CASRGGGGQPQHF. CDR3 bases: TGCGCCAGCAGGGGTGGGGGTGGTCAGCCCCAGCATTTT.

This clonotype was seen more than once but under ten times. V gene TRBV28 combines with J gene TRBJ2-7; D gene uncertain. Germline values: CDR1 MDHEN, CDR2 SYDVKM. This CDR3 region has 13 residues. V was cut by 11 bases and J by 0 bases, with 14 bases left in between. DNA of the CDR3: TGTGCCGGATCAAGGCGAAACTCCTACGAGCAGTACTTC. The encoded protein is CAGSRRNSYEQYF.

The chain is built from TRBV12-3 or TRBV12-4 and TRBJ2-1; 8 positions match TRBD1. The CDR3 has 14 amino acids. J was trimmed by 9 bases and V by 6 bases; bases with no gene match: 10. For the CDR3, the DNA is TGTGCCAGCAGCCCGGGACAGGAACGGGGTGAGCAGTTCTTC. This encodes CASSPGQERGEQFF.

The genes are TRBV9 and TRBJ2-5; 8 bases match TRBD2. The CDR3 is made up of 15 amino acids. The junction had 4 bases not matched to a gene; V was cut back by 2 bases and J by 1 base. Germline CDR1 SGDLS, CDR2 YYNGEE. In DNA, the CDR3 is TGTGCCAGCAGCGTCTACGGGGGGGGCCAAGAGACCCAGTACTTC. Translating gives CASSVYGGGQETQYF.

This clonotype was detected a few times. V and J are TRBV29-1 and TRBJ2-1, with TRBD2 as a possible D gene (6 bases). Trimming stripped 6 bases from V and 0 bases from J, with 9 bases between. The CDR3 consists of 13 residues. The germline gives CDR1 SQVTM, CDR2 ANQGSEA. The CDR3 region has the DNA TGCAGCGTAAGGGACTTCTCCTACAATGAGCAGTTCTTC. It is translated as CSVRDFSYNEQFF.

This clonotype was counted a few times. The chain has TRBV7-9 and TRBJ2-1; TRBD2 might be the D (5 bases). Germline values: CDR1 SEHNR, CDR2 FQNEAQ (reference sequence). Trimming stripped 5 bases from V and 6 bases from J, with 20 bases between. The CDR3 extends over 16 amino acids. The CDR3 spells CASSPLSGPTPNEQFF. CDR3 nucleotide sequence: TGTGCCAGCAGCCCGTTAAGCGGTCCAACCCCCAATGAGCAGTTCTTC.

This clonotype was detected only a few times. The V gene is TRBV9, the J gene TRBJ1-2, with a weak D call TRBD1 (6 bases). The CDR3 totals 14 residues. Germline-derived CDR1 and CDR2 are SGDLS and YYNGEE. V lost 6 bases to trimming and J lost 3 bases, with 15 bases between them. The CDR3, as DNA: TGTGCCAGCACCCCTGGGACAACCCACTATGGCTACACCTTC. Translation: CASTPGTTHYGYTF.

This clonotype is a singleton in its sample. The V and J genes are TRBV12-3 or TRBV12-4 and TRBJ2-3; D might be TRBD1 or TRBD2, each matching 6 bases. V was shortened by 9 bases and J by 2 bases, with 18 bases between the two germline ends. This CDR3 is 15 amino acids long. CDR3 bases: TGTGCCAGTCAGAAATGGAGGGGGGTCACAGATACGCAGTATTTT. Translating it yields CASQKWRGVTDTQYF.

The chain employs TRBV24-1 and TRBJ2-3, with a possible D match to TRBD1 (5 bases). Germline lookup yields CDR1 KGHDR and CDR2 SFDVKD. The CDR3 covers 16 residues. Trimming removed 7 bases at V and 11 bases at J, with 27 bases between. CDR3 protein: CATSDGQSAPTDGQYF. CDR3 nucleotides: TGTGCCACCAGCGATGGACAATCCGCCCCCACAGATGGGCAGTATTTT.